These 31 T cell receptor beta chains originate from one sample sequenced in a study of cytotoxic CD8 clonotypes in ibrutinib-treated CLL. Repertoires were generated with immunoSEQ multiplex PCR, while TCRdb's copy carries only in-frame clones and drops some. The data hold over 200,000 clones, with 70% to 75% observed a single time. Sequences were derived from PBMCs, sampled after 12 months of ibrutinib treatment. Every receptor here comes from a human donor with chronic lymphocytic leukemia.

The genes are TRBV2 and TRBJ1-1, with a weak D call TRBD1 (5 bases). Germline V gene lookup returns CDR1 SNHLY and CDR2 FYNNEI. Between the trimmed V and J ends, which lost 6 bases and 6 bases, there was a span of 26 bases. This CDR3 comprises 17 residues. CDR3 region: CASSAGALVETGPEAFF. The DNA of the CDR3 is TGTGCCAGCAGCGCCGGGGCCCTGGTGGAAACTGGACCTGAAGCTTTCTTT.

The V and J genes are TRBV14 and TRBJ1-1; no reliable D call. This CDR3 contains 14 residues. V was trimmed by 4 bases and J by 1 base, leaving 10 bases between them. Germline CDR1 and CDR2: SGHDN and FVKESK. The CDR3, as DNA: TGTGCCAGCAGCCCCCACCTAGGGAACACTGAAGCTTTCTTT. Protein sequence: CASSPHLGNTEAFF.

The chain carries TRBV7-3 and TRBJ2-5, with 7 bases identical to TRBD2. Germline assignment: CDR1 SGHTA and CDR2 FQGTGA. This CDR3 spans 15 amino acids. The V segment lost 1 base and the J segment 1 base; nucleotides outside the gene matches: 3. The CDR3 DNA sequence: TGTGCCAGCAGCTTAAGTGGGAGGGCCCAAGAGACCCAGTACTTC. It codes for CASSLSGRAQETQYF.

The V gene is TRBV5-1, the J gene TRBJ2-5; 9 bases are shared with TRBD2. The V gene's germline CDR1 is SGHRS and CDR2 YFSETQ. This CDR3 has 18 amino acids. Trimming took 4 bases from V and 1 from J; bases not matched to a gene: 14. CDR3 loop: CASSVASGAPRPQETQYF. CDR3 coding DNA: TGCGCCAGCAGCGTCGCTAGCGGGGCGCCGAGACCCCAAGAGACCCAGTACTTC.

This chain links TRBV9 with TRBJ2-2; 8 bases fit TRBD1. The CDR3 has 17 amino acids. With V trimmed by 2 bases and J by 6 bases, 12 bases remained unmatched. Germline-derived CDR1 and CDR2 are SGDLS and YYNGEE. The CDR3 region has the DNA TGTGCCAGCAGCGTTAGAGTTGGGCAGGGGGCTCCCGGGGAGCTGTTTTTT. Its protein product is CASSVRVGQGAPGELFF.

This chain joins TRBV7-9 and TRBJ1-2; 7 nucleotides line up with TRBD1. Germline CDR1 and CDR2: SEHNR and FQNEAQ (reference sequence). The CDR3 length is 15 residues. V shed 4 bases and J 5 bases; nucleotides not matched to a gene: 10. Here the CDR3 DNA reads TGTGCCAGCAGCTCCACAGGGGAAGGAGGGTATGGCTACACCTTC. Its protein product is CASSSTGEGGYGYTF.

This chain uses TRBV30 with TRBJ1-4; no clear D. Germline lookup yields CDR1 GTSNPN and CDR2 SVGIG (reference sequence). The CDR3 runs to 14 residues. V was clipped by 3 bases and J by 6 bases, with 14 bases between them. The CDR3 here is CAWRIAGSDEKLFF. CDR3 DNA sequence: TGTGCCTGGAGGATCGCGGGGAGTGATGAAAAACTGTTTTTT.

This clone has just a few counts. The chain carries TRBV4-1 and TRBJ2-1, with 10 bases identical to TRBD2. Germline CDR1 and CDR2: MGHRA and YSYEKL. The CDR3 consists of 17 residues. The junction had 15 bases not matched to a gene; V was cut back by 1 base and J by 12 bases. The CDR3 nucleotides read TGCGCCAGCAGCCAAGGACTAGCGGGCGCCGCGCGGGAATGGCAGTTCTTC. This translates into CASSQGLAGAAREWQFF.

The J gene is TRBJ2-7, the V gene TRBV30; the D gene is possibly TRBD2 (5 bases). The germline CDR1 and CDR2 sequences are GTSNPN and SVGIG (reference sequence). V was cut by 1 base and J by 3 bases, with 13 bases left in between. The CDR3 sequence is 14 residues long. The CDR3 DNA follows: TGTGCCTGGAGTGGGGGATCGGGGATCTACGAGCAGTACTTC. Amino acids: CAWSGGSGIYEQYF.

This chain connects TRBV27 to TRBJ1-1; 8 bases are shared with TRBD1. The CDR3 is 14 amino acids. V lost 5 bases and J lost 5; bases outside the gene matches: 7. Germline CDR1 and CDR2: MNHEY and SMNVEV (reference sequence). The CDR3 sequence is CASSLDRGRTEAFF. The DNA for the CDR3 is TGTGCCAGCAGTCTAGACAGGGGCCGGACTGAAGCTTTCTTT.

V usage is TRBV28 and J usage is TRBJ1-1; D not certain. Trimming pared 7 bases from V and 0 bases from J, leaving 3 bases between. The CDR3 loop spans 11 amino acids. The germline CDR1 and CDR2 sequences are MDHEN and SYDVKM. CDR3 sequence: CASTVNTEAFF. In DNA, the CDR3 is TGTGCCAGCACTGTGAACACTGAAGCTTTCTTT. The whole variable domain, remainder taken from reference TRBV28 and TRBJ1-1, is DVKVTQSSRYLVKRTGEKVFLECVQDMDHENMFWYRQDPGLGLRLIYFSYDVKMKEKGDIPEGYSVSREKKERFSLILESASTNQTSMYLCASTVNTEAFFGQGTRLTVV.

This clone appeared once. This chain connects TRBV11-3 to TRBJ2-1; 10 bases align to TRBD2. The CDR3 totals 17 residues. From germline, CDR1 is SGHNT and CDR2 YENEEA. Trimming took 4 bases from V and 9 from J; bases not matched to a gene: 15. CDR3 nucleotides: TGTGCCAGCAGCTCCCCCCGGGGAGCGGGAGGGCGTAGTGAGCAGTTCTTC. Protein product: CASSSPRGAGGRSEQFF.

This clone was seen at least ten times. This chain uses TRBV6-1 with TRBJ2-6, with D unclear. V dropped 4 bases and J dropped 0 bases, with 10 bases sitting between them. Germline-derived CDR1 and CDR2 are MNHNS and SASEGT. The CDR3 covers 16 residues. CDR3 DNA sequence: TGTGCCAGCAGTGGTAGGGTCTTCTCTGGGGCCAACGTCCTGACTTTC. This sequence encodes CASSGRVFSGANVLTF.

This sequence joins TRBV27 and TRBJ2-3; weak D call: TRBD1 (6 bases). This CDR3 spans 13 amino acids. The ends were cut back, 3 bases at V and 7 bases at J, with 11 bases in the middle. CDR1 and CDR2 (germline): MNHEY, SMNVEV (reference sequence). The CDR3 spells CASSFLTGNTQYF. In nucleotides, the CDR3 is TGTGCCAGCAGTTTCTTAACAGGGAATACGCAGTATTTT.

V usage is TRBV5-1 and J usage is TRBJ2-6; 7 bases match TRBD1. The germline gives CDR1 SGHRS, CDR2 YFSETQ. Unmatched junction bases numbered 7, after V lost 3 bases and J lost 4 bases. The CDR3 totals 16 residues. The DNA of the CDR3 is TGCGCCAGCAGCTACCGACAGGGAAGAGGGGCCAACGTCCTGACTTTC. As protein: CASSYRQGRGANVLTF.

The rearrangement links TRBV9 to TRBJ1-5; TRBD1 is a possible D gene (5 bases). V was trimmed by 4 bases and J by 2 bases, leaving 16 bases between them. CDR3 size: 16 residues. Looked up from germline, CDR1 is SGDLS and CDR2 is YYNGEE. The CDR3 DNA is TGTGCCAGCAGCCCCGGGGACGTGCGAGGCAATCAGCCCCAGCATTTT. Its translation is CASSPGDVRGNQPQHF.

The chain is built from TRBV18 and TRBJ2-7; perhaps D is TRBD1 or TRBD2 (5 bases each). V shed 3 bases and J shed 6 bases, with 15 bases lying between them. The length of the CDR3 is 14 residues. Germline CDR1 and CDR2: KGHSH and LQKENI. CDR3 bases: TGTGCCAGCTCACCCGGGACCCGTGCCGCCGAGCAGTACTTC. This translates into CASSPGTRAAEQYF.

In this sample, this clone turned up a few times. The V call is TRBV9, the J call TRBJ2-1; D is uncertain. Looked up from germline, CDR1 is SGDLS and CDR2 is YYNGEE. Trimming cost V 0 bases and J 6 bases, with 16 bases left between them. This CDR3 has 16 residues. DNA of the CDR3: TGTGCCAGCAGCGTAGCCGACCACTTGGCCCCCAATGAGCAGTTCTTC. This gives the protein CASSVADHLAPNEQFF.

The rearrangement uses TRBV7-2 and TRBJ2-3; no clear D gene. The V and J ends lost 2 bases and 0 bases respectively, with 3 bases between them. CDR1 is SGHTA, CDR2 FQGNSA, per germline. The CDR3 is made up of 13 amino acids. The CDR3 loop is CASSLQSTDTQYF. Written as DNA, the CDR3 is TGTGCCAGCAGCTTACAGAGCACAGATACGCAGTATTTT.

The CDR3 bases are TGCAGCGTTGCAGAGGACAGGGTTATGGAGGAGACCCAGTACTTC. Translated: CSVAEDRVMEETQYF. V is TRBV29-1 and J is TRBJ2-5; 8 nucleotides agree with TRBD1. Germline V gene lookup returns CDR1 SQVTM and CDR2 ANQGSEA. The CDR3 length is 15 residues. With V trimmed by 4 bases and J by 5 bases, 12 bases remained unmatched. Filled out from reference TRBV29-1 and TRBJ2-5, the complete variable domain reads SAVISQKPSRDICQRGTSLTIQCQVDSQVTMMFWYRQQPGQSLTLIATANQGSEATYESGFVIDKFPISRPNLTFSTLTVSNMSPEDSSIYLCSVAEDRVMEETQYFGPGTRLLVL.

This clone was seen a handful of times. The J gene is TRBJ2-3, the V gene TRBV4-2; D not resolved. Germline CDR1 is LGHNA and CDR2 is YNFKEQ. The length of the CDR3 is 14 residues. Trimming pared 1 base from V and 2 bases from J, leaving 7 bases between. The CDR3 DNA reads as TGTGCCAGCAGCCAAGGGCTACACACAGATACGCAGTATTTT. This sequence encodes CASSQGLHTDTQYF.

The chain carries TRBV20-1 and TRBJ1-1; D gene ambiguous. V was cut by 4 bases and J by 4 bases, with 7 bases left in between. Per germline, CDR1 DFQATT and CDR2 SNEGSKA (reference sequence). CDR3 size: 11 residues. The CDR3 sequence: CSAIFITEAFF. CDR3 DNA: TGCAGTGCTATATTCATCACTGAAGCTTTCTTT.

V usage is TRBV6-6 and J usage is TRBJ1-2; the D is unclear. This CDR3 is built from 15 residues. In germline, CDR1 is MNHNY, CDR2 SVGAGI (reference sequence). V lost 7 bases to trimming and J lost 3 bases, with 18 bases between them. CDR3 in amino acids: CASKTRRGDHYGYTF. CDR3 DNA sequence: TGTGCCAGCAAGACAAGACGCGGGGATCACTATGGCTACACCTTC.

This clone came up once. The chain uses TRBV27 and TRBJ2-2; TRBD2 matches at 11 bases. The CDR3 runs 16 residues. Germline V gene data show CDR1 as MNHEY and CDR2 as SMNVEV (reference sequence). V trimming: 2 bases; J trimming: 5 bases; junction bases outside the gene matches: 4. The CDR3 nucleotides read TGTGCCAGCAGTTTAACCGGGACTAGCGGAACCGGGGAGCTGTTTTTT. This encodes CASSLTGTSGTGELFF.

This clone was counted only a few times. The rearrangement uses TRBV15 and TRBJ1-3; D gene unclear. The CDR3 is made up of 16 amino acids. The germline V gene has CDR1 LNHNV and CDR2 YYDKDF (reference sequence). Trimming took 0 bases from V and 0 from J, leaving 9 bases between them. The CDR3: CATSRDLGFSGNTIYF. The CDR3 DNA is TGTGCCACCAGCAGAGATTTAGGGTTCTCTGGAAACACCATATATTTT.

The rearrangement links TRBV11-2 to TRBJ1-2; the D gene is possibly TRBD1 (5 bases). This CDR3 has 14 residues. CDR1 and CDR2 (germline): SGHAT, FQNNGV. Trimming removed 7 bases from V and 2 bases from J, with 14 bases in between. In DNA form, the CDR3 reads TGTGCCAGCAACCCTTTCTGGGACAACTATGGCTACACCTTC. This translates into CASNPFWDNYGYTF.

The chain joins TRBV4-1 to TRBJ1-1; perhaps TRBD1 as D (6 bases). Trimming took 2 bases from V and 11 from J, leaving 18 bases between them. CDR1 and CDR2 from the germline V gene are MGHRA and YSYEKL. The CDR3 is 14 residues long. CDR3 in DNA: TGCGCCAGCAGCCAAAACGCGGGGGGCGGATCGGCTTTCTTT. Its translation: CASSQNAGGGSAFF.

The V call is TRBV4-2, the J call TRBJ2-1; TRBD2 might be the D (6 bases). The ends were cut back, 0 bases at V and 2 bases at J, with 14 bases in the middle. The CDR3 contains 17 residues. Germline V gene data show CDR1 as LGHNA and CDR2 as YNFKEQ. Here the CDR3 reads CASSQDLGGTAYNEQFF. The CDR3 DNA reads as TGTGCCAGCAGCCAAGATCTGGGCGGGACCGCCTACAATGAGCAGTTCTTC.

CDR3 amino acids: CAWSQTGRGTGELFF. The CDR3 nucleotides read TGTGCCTGGAGTCAGACAGGGAGAGGCACCGGGGAGCTGTTTTTT. The chain carries TRBV30 and TRBJ2-2, with 7 bases matching TRBD1. Germline CDR1 is GTSNPN and CDR2 is SVGIG (reference sequence). This CDR3 has 15 residues. The trim removed 2 bases at V and 4 bases at J, leaving 7 bases unmatched.

V usage is TRBV7-3 and J usage is TRBJ2-1, with no clear D. The CDR3 length is 13 residues. Germline values: CDR1 SGHTA, CDR2 FQGTGA. Trimming removed 5 bases at V and 5 bases at J, with 10 bases between. In nucleotides, the CDR3 is TGTGCCAGCAGCCTCTCCATTAACAATGAGCAGTTCTTC. Translation gives CASSLSINNEQFF.

In DNA form, the CDR3 reads TGCGCCAGCAGCTTTACAGGGGGCAGGAACTATGGCTACACCTTC. It codes for CASSFTGGRNYGYTF. This chain links TRBV5-1 with TRBJ1-2; 9 bases agree with TRBD1. Germline CDR1 reads SGHRS; CDR2 reads YFSETQ. V shed 2 bases, J shed 2 bases, and the junction held 4 bases outside the gene matches. This CDR3 is built from 15 residues.